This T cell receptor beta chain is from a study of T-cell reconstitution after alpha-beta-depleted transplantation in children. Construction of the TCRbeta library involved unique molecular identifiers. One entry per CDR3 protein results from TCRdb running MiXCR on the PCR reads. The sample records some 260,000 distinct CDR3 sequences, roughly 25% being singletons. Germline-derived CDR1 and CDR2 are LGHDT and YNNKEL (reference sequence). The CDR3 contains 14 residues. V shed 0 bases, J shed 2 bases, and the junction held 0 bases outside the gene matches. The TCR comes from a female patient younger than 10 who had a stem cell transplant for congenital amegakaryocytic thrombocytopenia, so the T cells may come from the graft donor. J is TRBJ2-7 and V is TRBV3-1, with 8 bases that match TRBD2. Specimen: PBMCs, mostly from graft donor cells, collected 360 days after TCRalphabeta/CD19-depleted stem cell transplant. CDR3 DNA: TGTGCCAGCAGCCAAGAGCGGGGGGCCTACGAGCAGTACTTC. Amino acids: CASSQERGAYEQYF.